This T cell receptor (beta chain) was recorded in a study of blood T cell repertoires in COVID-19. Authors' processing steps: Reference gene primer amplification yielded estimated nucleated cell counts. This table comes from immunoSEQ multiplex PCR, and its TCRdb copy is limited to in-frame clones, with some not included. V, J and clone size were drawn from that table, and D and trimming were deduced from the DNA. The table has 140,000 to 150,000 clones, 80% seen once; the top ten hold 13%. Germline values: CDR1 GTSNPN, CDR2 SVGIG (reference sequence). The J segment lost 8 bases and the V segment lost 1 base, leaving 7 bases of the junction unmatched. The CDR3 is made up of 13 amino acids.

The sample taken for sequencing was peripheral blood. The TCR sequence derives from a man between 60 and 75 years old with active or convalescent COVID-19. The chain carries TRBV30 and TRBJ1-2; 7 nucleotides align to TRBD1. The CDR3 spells CAWSGQGNEGYTF. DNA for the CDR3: TGTGCCTGGAGTGGACAGGGTAATGAAGGCTACACCTTC.